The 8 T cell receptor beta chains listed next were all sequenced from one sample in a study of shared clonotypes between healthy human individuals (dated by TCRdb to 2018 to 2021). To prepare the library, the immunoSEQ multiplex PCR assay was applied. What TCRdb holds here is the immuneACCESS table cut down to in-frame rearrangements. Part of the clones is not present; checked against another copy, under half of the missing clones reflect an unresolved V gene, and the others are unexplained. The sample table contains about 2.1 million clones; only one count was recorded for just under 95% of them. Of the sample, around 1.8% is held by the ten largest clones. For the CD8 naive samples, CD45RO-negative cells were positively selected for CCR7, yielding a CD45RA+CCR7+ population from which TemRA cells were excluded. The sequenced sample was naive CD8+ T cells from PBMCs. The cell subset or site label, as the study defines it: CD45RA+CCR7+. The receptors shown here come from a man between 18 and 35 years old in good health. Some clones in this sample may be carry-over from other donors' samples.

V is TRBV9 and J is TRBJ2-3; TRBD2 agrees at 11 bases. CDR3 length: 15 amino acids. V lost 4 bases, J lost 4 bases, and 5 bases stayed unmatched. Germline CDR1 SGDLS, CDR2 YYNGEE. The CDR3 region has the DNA TGTGCCAGCAGCCCTAGCGGGAGGACATCAGATACGCAGTATTTT. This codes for CASSPSGRTSDTQYF. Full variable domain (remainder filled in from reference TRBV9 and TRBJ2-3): DSGVTQTPKHLITATGQRVTLRCSPRSGDLSVYWYQQSLDQGLQFLIQYYNGEERAKGNILERFSAQQFPDLHSELNLSSLELGDSALYFCASSPSGRTSDTQYFGPGTRLTVL.

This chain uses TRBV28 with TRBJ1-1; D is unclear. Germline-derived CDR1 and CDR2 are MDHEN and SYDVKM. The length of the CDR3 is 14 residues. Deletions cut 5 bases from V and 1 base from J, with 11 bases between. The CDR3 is CASSPPWQNTEAFF. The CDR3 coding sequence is TGTGCCAGCAGTCCGCCTTGGCAGAACACTGAAGCTTTCTTT.

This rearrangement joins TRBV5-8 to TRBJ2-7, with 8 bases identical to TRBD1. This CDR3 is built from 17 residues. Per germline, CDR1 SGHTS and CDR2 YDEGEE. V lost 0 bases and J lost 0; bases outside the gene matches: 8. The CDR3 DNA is TGTGCCAGCAGCTTGGGCGGACAGGGCATTACCTCCTACGAGCAGTACTTC. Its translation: CASSLGGQGITSYEQYF.

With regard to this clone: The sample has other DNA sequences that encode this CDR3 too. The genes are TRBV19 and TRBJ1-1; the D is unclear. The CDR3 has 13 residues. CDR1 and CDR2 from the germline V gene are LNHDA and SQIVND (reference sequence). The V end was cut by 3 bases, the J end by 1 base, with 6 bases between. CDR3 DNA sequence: TGTGCCAGTAGTATCCCCCGGAACACTGAAGCTTTCTTT. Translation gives CASSIPRNTEAFF.

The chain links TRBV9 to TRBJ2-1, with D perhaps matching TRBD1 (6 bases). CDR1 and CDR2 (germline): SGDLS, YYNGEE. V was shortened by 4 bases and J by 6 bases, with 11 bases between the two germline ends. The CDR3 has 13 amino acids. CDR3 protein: CASSPQGPNEQFF. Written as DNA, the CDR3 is TGTGCCAGCAGCCCCCAGGGGCCCAATGAGCAGTTCTTC.

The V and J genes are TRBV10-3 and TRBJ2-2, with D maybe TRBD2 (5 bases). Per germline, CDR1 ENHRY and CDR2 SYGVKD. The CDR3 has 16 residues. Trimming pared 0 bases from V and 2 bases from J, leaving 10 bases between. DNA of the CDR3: TGTGCCATCAGTGAGTCAAAACGGGATAACACCGGGGAGCTGTTTTTT. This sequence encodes CAISESKRDNTGELFF.

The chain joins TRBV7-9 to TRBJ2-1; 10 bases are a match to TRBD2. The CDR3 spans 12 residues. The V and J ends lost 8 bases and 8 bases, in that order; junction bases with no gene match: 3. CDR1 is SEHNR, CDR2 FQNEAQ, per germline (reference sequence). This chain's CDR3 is CASWLAGDEQFF. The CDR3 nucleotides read TGTGCCAGCTGGCTAGCGGGAGATGAGCAGTTCTTC.

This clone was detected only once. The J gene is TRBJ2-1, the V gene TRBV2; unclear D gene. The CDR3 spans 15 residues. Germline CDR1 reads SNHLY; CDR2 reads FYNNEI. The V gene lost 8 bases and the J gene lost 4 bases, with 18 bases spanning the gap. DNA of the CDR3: TGTGCCAGCCGACTCACAGTGACTTTGTACAATGAGCAGTTCTTC. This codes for CASRLTVTLYNEQFF.